This T cell receptor beta chain was identified in a study of blood T cells in healthy people across ages. The CDR3 totals 15 residues. CDR1 is SGHTA, CDR2 FQGNSA, per germline. Study-level results: The diversity estimates, figures obtained from one million T cells, were considered underestimates.

Per sample, a minimum of 6.5 million PBMCs were isolated. A remark on this clonotype: Its antigen remains unidentified. The junction departs from germline at one end; a sequencing error may be responsible.

PCR was performed a second time for about 6 to 12 cycles using a sample-barcoded 5' primer and a J-beta primer mix. TCRdb itself ran the 5' RACE reads through MiXCR, one entry per CDR3 protein. Of 550,000 to 600,000 distinct CDR3 sequences in the sample, 40% to 50% were seen once. The TCR originated in a man aged 80 or over in good health. The rearrangement joins TRBV7-2 to TRBJ1-4; TRBD1 agrees at 9 bases. The sequencing sample was made of blood. The CDR3 here is CASSLGGTGSGKLFF. Written as DNA, the CDR3 is TGTGCCAGCAGTTTAGGAGGGACAGGGTCGGGAAAACTGTTTTTT.